The next 21 T cell receptor beta chains were all read from a single sample in a study of cytomegalovirus exposure and HLA in healthy donors. It was with 60 Vbeta and 13 Jbeta primers that the PCR ran. Assay used: immunoSEQ multiplex PCR; TCRdb lists only in-frame clones, some missing. The repertoire includes 100,000 to 150,000 clones, 70% to 80% of them detected once, and about 1.8% sits in the top ten. Material for sequencing was PBMCs. Receptor source: a man aged 50-59 years in good health and CMV-seronegative.

The chain combines TRBV5-4 with TRBJ2-5; TRBD2 matches 8 bases. V was clipped by 4 bases and J by 1 base; unmatched bases: 3. This CDR3 has 14 residues. Germline V gives CDR1 SGHNT, CDR2 YYREEE (reference sequence). CDR3 region: CASSPGLAQETQYF. In DNA, the CDR3 is TGTGCCAGCAGCCCCGGACTAGCCCAAGAGACCCAGTACTTC.

V gene TRBV6-1 combines with J gene TRBJ1-4, with a possible D match to TRBD1 (5 bases). This CDR3 comprises 13 residues. The V gene lost 6 bases and the J gene lost 5 bases, with 10 bases spanning the gap. CDR1 is MNHNS, CDR2 SASEGT, per germline. CDR3 loop: CASRRGRNEKLFF. For the CDR3, the DNA is TGTGCCAGCAGGCGGGGGAGGAATGAAAAACTGTTTTTT.

This clone showed up just a few times. This chain joins TRBV18 and TRBJ1-6, with unresolved D. V dropped 3 bases and J dropped 9 bases, with 15 bases sitting between them. CDR3 length equals 15 residues. The germline CDR1 and CDR2 sequences are KGHSH and LQKENI. DNA for the CDR3: TGTGCCAGCTCACCCTCGGAGGGTTCGGGTTCACCCCTCCACTTT. It translates to CASSPSEGSGSPLHF.

The chain is built from TRBV7-9 and TRBJ1-1, with 11 positions matching TRBD1. Unmatched junction bases numbered 3, after V lost 6 bases and J lost 3 bases. CDR3 length: 14 amino acids. Looked up from germline, CDR1 is SEHNR and CDR2 is FQNEAQ (reference sequence). The CDR3 nucleotides read TGTGCCAGCAGTCTGGACAGGGGGCACACTGAAGCTTTCTTT. Translating gives CASSLDRGHTEAFF.

The CDR3 loop reads CASREGDNSPLHF. The DNA for the CDR3 is TGCGCCAGCAGAGAGGGGGATAATTCACCCCTCCACTTT. The rearrangement joins TRBV5-1 to TRBJ1-6; D may be TRBD1 (6 bases). This CDR3 has 13 residues. Looked up from germline, CDR1 is SGHRS and CDR2 is YFSETQ. V was pared by 5 bases and J by 5 bases, with 8 bases between.

The J gene is TRBJ1-6, the V gene TRBV5-4, with D unresolved. CDR3 size: 14 residues. Between the trimmed V and J ends, which lost 0 bases and 10 bases, there was a span of 11 bases. Germline V gene sequence: CDR1 SGHNT, CDR2 YYREEE (reference sequence). CDR3 in amino acids: CASSLDSGISPLHF. CDR3 DNA sequence: TGTGCCAGCAGCTTGGACAGTGGTATATCACCCCTCCACTTT.

This clone has more than one count but fewer than ten. This chain connects TRBV5-5 to TRBJ2-2; 9 bases fit TRBD2. The junction had 8 bases not matched to a gene; V was cut back by 4 bases and J by 1 base. Germline CDR1 reads SGHKS; CDR2 reads YYEKEE (reference sequence). The CDR3 loop spans 17 amino acids. The CDR3 spells CASSALAGMWNTGELFF. The CDR3 DNA follows: TGTGCCAGCAGCGCCCTAGCGGGGATGTGGAACACCGGGGAGCTGTTTTTT. The variable domain in full, completed from reference TRBV5-5 and TRBJ2-2, reads DAGVTQSPTHLIKTRGQQVTLRCSPISGHKSVSWYQQVLGQGPQFIFQYYEKEERGRGNFPDRFSARQFPNYSSELNVNALLLGDSALYLCASSALAGMWNTGELFFGEGSRLTVL.

The J gene is TRBJ1-2, the V gene TRBV20-1; no definite D call. The CDR3 is made up of 9 amino acids. V was cut by 4 bases and J by 8 bases, with 5 bases left in between. The V gene's germline CDR1 is DFQATT and CDR2 SNEGSKA (reference sequence). CDR3: CSAIQGYTF. In DNA, the CDR3 is TGCAGTGCTATCCAGGGCTACACCTTC.

This clone was seen a few times. Written as DNA, the CDR3 is TGTGCCAGCAGCTTAGGAGAGAACACCGGGGAGCTGTTTTTT. Translating gives CASSLGENTGELFF. This chain joins TRBV11-3 and TRBJ2-2, with D unclear. V lost 1 base to trimming and J lost 1 base, with 4 bases between them. The V gene's germline CDR1 is SGHNT and CDR2 YENEEA. The CDR3 runs 14 residues.

As for this clone: Its ends do not fully match the called genes, so a read error is possible. The chain employs TRBV7-9 and TRBJ1-6; D gene uncertain. The V gene's germline CDR1 is SEHNR and CDR2 FQNEAQ (reference sequence). This CDR3 comprises 18 residues. The CDR3 spells CSSSLTTLGSSYNSPLHF. The CDR3 region has the DNA TGTTCCAGCAGCCTAACAACCCTAGGGAGCTCCTATAATTCACCCCTCCACTTT.

The chain is built from TRBV10-3 and TRBJ1-4, with D unresolved. Trimming left V 10 bases short and J 8 bases short, with 14 bases between. CDR3 size: 12 residues. Germline assignment: CDR1 ENHRY and CDR2 SYGVKD. The CDR3 reads CATRGSSEKLFF. For the CDR3, the DNA is TGTGCCACCCGTGGGTCCTCGGAAAAACTGTTTTTT.

This rearrangement joins TRBV6-5 to TRBJ1-1, with 7 nucleotides matching TRBD1. Per germline, CDR1 MNHEY and CDR2 SVGAGI. The CDR3 loop spans 15 amino acids. V shed 2 bases, J shed 8 bases, and the junction held 11 bases outside the gene matches. Written as DNA, the CDR3 is TGTGCCAGCAGTTACCGTGGGGGATCACAGGGGGAAGCTTTCTTT. Protein sequence: CASSYRGGSQGEAFF.

This clone was counted between two and nine times. The chain is built from TRBV19 and TRBJ1-1; D uncertain. The CDR3 totals 14 residues. The V end was cut by 3 bases, the J end by 1 base, with 9 bases between. From germline, CDR1 is LNHDA and CDR2 SQIVND (reference sequence). Here the CDR3 DNA reads TGTGCCAGTAGTATGAACCGGGAGAACACTGAAGCTTTCTTT. Translating it yields CASSMNRENTEAFF.

This clone was found a few times. This rearrangement joins TRBV9 to TRBJ2-5; 7 bases map to TRBD1. This CDR3 comprises 14 residues. Germline V gene sequence: CDR1 SGDLS, CDR2 YYNGEE. Trimming took 4 bases from V and 1 from J; bases not matched to a gene: 4. CDR3 loop: CASSLGQIQETQYF. The CDR3 DNA is TGTGCCAGCAGCTTGGGACAGATCCAAGAGACCCAGTACTTC.

This clone appeared a few times. The gene calls are TRBV5-4 and TRBJ2-3; TRBD2 aligns across 15 bases. Germline loops: CDR1 SGHNT, CDR2 YYREEE (reference sequence). The CDR3 sequence is 17 residues long. V lost 4 bases, J lost 2 bases, and 5 bases stayed unmatched. The chain's CDR3 is CASSHGLAGGVTDTQYF. In DNA form, the CDR3 reads TGTGCCAGCAGCCACGGACTAGCGGGGGGGGTCACAGATACGCAGTATTTT.

V usage is TRBV5-6 and J usage is TRBJ1-5; TRBD1 matches 7 bases. Germline loops: CDR1 SGHDT, CDR2 YYEEEE. The ends lost 1 base at V and 5 bases at J; junction bases unmatched: 3. The CDR3 loop spans 14 amino acids. Here the CDR3 DNA reads TGTGCCAGCAGCTTGACCGGGACAGATCAGCCCCAGCATTTT. Its protein is CASSLTGTDQPQHF.

The gene calls are TRBV5-1 and TRBJ2-7, with 7 positions matching TRBD1. With V trimmed by 0 bases and J by 6 bases, 6 bases remained unmatched. The CDR3 loop spans 14 amino acids. Germline V CDR1 and CDR2: SGHRS, YFSETQ. CDR3: CASSLEQGKAEQYF. CDR3 in DNA: TGCGCCAGCAGCTTGGAACAGGGGAAGGCCGAGCAGTACTTC.

V is TRBV6-5 and J is TRBJ2-7; D not resolved. The germline V and J ends were trimmed by 4 bases and 0 bases, with 7 bases remaining between them. The V gene's germline CDR1 is MNHEY and CDR2 SVGAGI. This CDR3 is built from 13 residues. In DNA, the CDR3 is TGTGCCAGCAGTTTAAGGAGCTCCTACGAGCAGTACTTC. Translated: CASSLRSSYEQYF.

V usage is TRBV7-6 and J usage is TRBJ2-3, with D hard to call. CDR1 and CDR2 (germline): SGHVS, FNYEAQ. The CDR3 extends over 13 amino acids. V dropped 5 bases and J dropped 1 base, with 7 bases sitting between them. The CDR3 DNA reads TGTGCCAGCAGCCCCCGGGGCACAGATACGCAGTATTTT. Translating it yields CASSPRGTDTQYF.

This chain joins TRBV5-4 and TRBJ2-7; a possible D gene is TRBD1 (6 bases). The CDR3 sequence is 14 residues long. Per germline, CDR1 SGHNT and CDR2 YYREEE (reference sequence). Deletions cut 0 bases from V and 5 bases from J, with 12 bases between. CDR3 coding DNA: TGTGCCAGCAGCTTGGAGGGGGAGAAGGACGAGCAGTACGTC. Translating it yields CASSLEGEKDEQYV.

This clone was recorded only once. The genes are TRBV7-2 and TRBJ1-1; 7 bases match TRBD1. In germline, CDR1 is SGHTA, CDR2 FQGNSA. V dropped 5 bases and J dropped 11; count of bases not matched to a gene: 14. The CDR3 is 14 amino acids. The CDR3 here is CASSDPGTERRAFF. DNA for the CDR3: TGTGCCAGCAGCGACCCCGGGACAGAAAGAAGGGCTTTCTTT.